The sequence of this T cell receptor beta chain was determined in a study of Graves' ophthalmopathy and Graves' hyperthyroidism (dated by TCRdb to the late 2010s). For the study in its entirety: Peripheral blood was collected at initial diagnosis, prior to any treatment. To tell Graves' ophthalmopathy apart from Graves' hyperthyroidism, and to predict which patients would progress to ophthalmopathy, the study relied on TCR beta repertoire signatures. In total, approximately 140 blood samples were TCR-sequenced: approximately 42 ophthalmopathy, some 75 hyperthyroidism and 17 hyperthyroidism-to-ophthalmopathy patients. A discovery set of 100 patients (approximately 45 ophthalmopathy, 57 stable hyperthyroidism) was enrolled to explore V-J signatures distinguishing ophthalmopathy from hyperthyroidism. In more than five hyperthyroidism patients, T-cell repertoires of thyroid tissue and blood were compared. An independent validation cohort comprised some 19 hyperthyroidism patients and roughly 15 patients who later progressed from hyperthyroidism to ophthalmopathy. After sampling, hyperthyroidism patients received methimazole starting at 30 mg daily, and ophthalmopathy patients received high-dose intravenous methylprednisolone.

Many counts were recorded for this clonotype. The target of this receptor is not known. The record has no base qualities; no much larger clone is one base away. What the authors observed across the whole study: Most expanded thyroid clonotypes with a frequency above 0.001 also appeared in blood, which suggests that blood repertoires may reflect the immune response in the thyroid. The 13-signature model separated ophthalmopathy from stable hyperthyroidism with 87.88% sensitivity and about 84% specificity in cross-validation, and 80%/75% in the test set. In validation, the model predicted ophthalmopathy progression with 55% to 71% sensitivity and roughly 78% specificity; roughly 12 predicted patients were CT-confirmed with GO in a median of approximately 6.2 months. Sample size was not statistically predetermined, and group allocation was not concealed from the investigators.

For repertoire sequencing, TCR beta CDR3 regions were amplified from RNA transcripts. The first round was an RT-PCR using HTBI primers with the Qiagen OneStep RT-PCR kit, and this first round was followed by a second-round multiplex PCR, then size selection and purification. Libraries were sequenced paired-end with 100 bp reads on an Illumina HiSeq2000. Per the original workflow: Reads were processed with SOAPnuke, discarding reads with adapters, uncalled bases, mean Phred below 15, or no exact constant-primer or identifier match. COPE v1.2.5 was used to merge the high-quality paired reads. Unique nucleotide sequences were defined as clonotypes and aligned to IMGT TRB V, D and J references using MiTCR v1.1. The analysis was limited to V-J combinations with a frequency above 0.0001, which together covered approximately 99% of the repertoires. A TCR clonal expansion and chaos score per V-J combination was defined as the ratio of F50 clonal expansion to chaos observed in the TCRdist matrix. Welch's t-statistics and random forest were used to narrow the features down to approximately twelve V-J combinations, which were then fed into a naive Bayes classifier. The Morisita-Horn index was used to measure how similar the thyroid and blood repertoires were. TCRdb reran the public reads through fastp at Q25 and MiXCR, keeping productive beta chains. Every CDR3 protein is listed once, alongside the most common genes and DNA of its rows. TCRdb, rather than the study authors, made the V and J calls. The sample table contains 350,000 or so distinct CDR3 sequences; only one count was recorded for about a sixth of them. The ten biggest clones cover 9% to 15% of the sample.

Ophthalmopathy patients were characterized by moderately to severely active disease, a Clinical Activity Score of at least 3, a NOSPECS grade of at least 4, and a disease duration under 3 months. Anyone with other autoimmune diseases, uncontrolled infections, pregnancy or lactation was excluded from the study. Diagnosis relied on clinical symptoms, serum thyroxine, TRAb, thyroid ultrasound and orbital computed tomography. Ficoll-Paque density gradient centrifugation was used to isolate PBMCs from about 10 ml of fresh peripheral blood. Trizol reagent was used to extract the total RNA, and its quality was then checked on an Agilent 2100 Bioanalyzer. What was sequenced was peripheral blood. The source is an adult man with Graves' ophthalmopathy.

In nucleotides, the sequence is TGTGCCAGCAGTTTCGGTCGGGTGAACACTGAAGCTTTCTTT. It translates to CASSFGRVNTEAFF. The chain couples TRBV12-3 or TRBV12-4 to TRBJ1-1; the D gene remains uncertain. V loses 3 bases, J loses 0 bases, and the germline ends lie 8 bases apart. Reading from cysteine to phenylalanine, the CDR3 counts 14 amino acids. Kept here is only the CDR3 DNA, which spans 42 bases and is read in frame from base 1.